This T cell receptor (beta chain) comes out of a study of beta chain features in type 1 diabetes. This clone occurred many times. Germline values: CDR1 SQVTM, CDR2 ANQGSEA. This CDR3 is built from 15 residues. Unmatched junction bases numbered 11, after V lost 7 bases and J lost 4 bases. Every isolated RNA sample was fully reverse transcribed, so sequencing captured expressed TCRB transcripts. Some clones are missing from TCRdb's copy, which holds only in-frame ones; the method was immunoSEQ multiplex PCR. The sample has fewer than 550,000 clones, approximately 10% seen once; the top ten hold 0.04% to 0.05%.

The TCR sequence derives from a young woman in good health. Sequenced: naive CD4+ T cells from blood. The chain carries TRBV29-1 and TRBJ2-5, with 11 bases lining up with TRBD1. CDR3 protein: CSADAGTGGAETQYF. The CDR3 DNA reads TGCAGCGCGGATGCGGGGACAGGGGGAGCAGAGACCCAGTACTTC. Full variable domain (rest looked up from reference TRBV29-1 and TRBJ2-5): SAVISQKPSRDICQRGTSLTIQCQVDSQVTMMFWYRQQPGQSLTLIATANQGSEATYESGFVIDKFPISRPNLTFSTLTVSNMSPEDSSIYLCSADAGTGGAETQYFGPGTRLLVL.